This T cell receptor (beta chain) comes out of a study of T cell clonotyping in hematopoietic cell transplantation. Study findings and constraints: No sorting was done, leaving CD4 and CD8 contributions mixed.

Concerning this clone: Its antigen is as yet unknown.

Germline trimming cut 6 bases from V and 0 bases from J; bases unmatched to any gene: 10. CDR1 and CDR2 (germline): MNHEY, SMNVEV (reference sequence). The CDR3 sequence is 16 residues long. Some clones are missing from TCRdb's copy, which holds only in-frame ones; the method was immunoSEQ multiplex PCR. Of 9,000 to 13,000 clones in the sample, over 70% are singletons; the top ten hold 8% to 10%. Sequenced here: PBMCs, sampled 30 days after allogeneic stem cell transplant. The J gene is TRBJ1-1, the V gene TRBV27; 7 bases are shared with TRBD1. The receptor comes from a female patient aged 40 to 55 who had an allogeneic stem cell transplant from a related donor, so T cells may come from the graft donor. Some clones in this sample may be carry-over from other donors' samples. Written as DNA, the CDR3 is TGTGCCAGCAGCCCCCGAGGGGGCCAGATGAACACTGAAGCTTTCTTT. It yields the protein CASSPRGGQMNTEAFF.